Listed below are T cell receptor beta chains from one sample, sequenced in a study of PD-L1 blockade in urothelial cancer. Some clones are missing from TCRdb's copy, which holds only in-frame ones; the method was immunoSEQ multiplex PCR. The repertoire holds tens of thousands of clones, with 82% as singletons. The sample in question was PBMCs, obtained around atezolizumab (anti-PD-L1) treatment. The origin of the receptors is a man in his sixties or seventies with urothelial cancer. CDR3s include the opening cysteine and the closing phenylalanine or tryptophan. Fields, in order: clone size, J gene, D gene, V gene, CDR3 length, CDR3 protein, CDR3 DNA. D genes are given only for firm matches. The listing skips clone size in some rows; elsewhere it reads once, few, many or a size class.

-	TRBJ2-7	TRBD2	TRBV19	16	CASSSQTSGSFYEQYF	TGTGCCAGTAGTTCACAGACTAGCGGGAGCTTCTACGAGCAGTACTTC
-	TRBJ2-5	TRBD2	TRBV19	16	CASSIGGSGGGETQYF	TGTGCCAGTAGTATAGGGGGTAGCGGGGGCGGGGAGACCCAGTACTTC
-	TRBJ2-1	TRBD2	TRBV4-3	13	CASSSRLATEQFF	TGCGCCAGCAGCTCCCGACTAGCAACTGAGCAGTTCTTC
-	TRBJ2-5	TRBD2	TRBV5-4	16	CASSFRLAGGRETQYF	TGTGCCAGCAGCTTTCGACTAGCGGGGGGTAGGGAGACCCAGTACTTC
-	TRBJ1-2	-	TRBV28	12	CASSLAAYGYTF	TGTGCCAGCAGTCTAGCGGCGTATGGCTACACCTTC
-	TRBJ1-6	-	TRBV6-6	16	CASSESGQGRNSPLHF	TGTGCCAGCAGCGAGAGTGGGCAGGGTAGGAATTCACCCCTCCACTTT
-	TRBJ1-1	-	TRBV11-1	14	CASSLSLRNTEAFF	TGTGCCAGCAGCTTGAGTTTGAGGAACACTGAAGCTTTCTTT
-	TRBJ2-3	TRBD1	TRBV28	19	CASRGQEGYDFLYTDTQYF	TGTGCCAGCAGGGGACAGGAGGGATACGACTTCTTATACACAGATACGCAGTATTTT
-	TRBJ2-3	TRBD1	TRBV5-6	16	CASSLAGQGYTDTQYF	TGTGCCAGCAGCTTGGCGGGACAGGGCTACACAGATACGCAGTATTTT
-	TRBJ2-3	-	TRBV5-5	14	CASSLVAGTDTQYF	TGTGCCAGCAGCTTGGTAGCGGGCACAGATACGCAGTATTTT
-	TRBJ2-7	TRBD2	TRBV30	14	CAWSRDRGVNEQYF	TGTGCCTGGAGTAGGGACCGGGGGGTTAACGAGCAGTACTTC
-	TRBJ1-4	TRBD1	TRBV4-2	12	CASSPDREKLFF	TGTGCCAGCAGCCCGGACAGGGAAAAACTGTTTTTT
-	TRBJ1-1	-	TRBV7-9	11	CASSFGFEAFF	TGTGCCAGCAGCTTCGGGTTTGAAGCTTTCTTT
-	TRBJ1-5	-	TRBV4-3	17	CASSQNHYDRLNQPQHF	TGCGCCAGCAGCCAAAACCATTATGACAGGCTTAATCAGCCCCAGCATTTT
few	TRBJ1-5	TRBD1	TRBV15	15	CATSRGQGQGQPQHF	TGTGCCACCAGCAGAGGGCAAGGACAGGGTCAGCCCCAGCATTTT
-	TRBJ2-5	TRBD1	TRBV5-1	16	CASSLIRDRDFETQYF	TGCGCCAGCAGCTTGATTCGGGACAGGGATTTCGAGACCCAGTACTTC
-	TRBJ2-3	TRBD2	TRBV28	17	CASSSRTSGRARDTQYF	TGTGCCAGCAGTTCCCGGACTAGCGGGAGGGCCCGAGATACGCAGTATTTT